Following are 24 T cell receptor beta chains from one sample sequenced in a study of technical replicates of blood from several donors. Repertoires were generated with immunoSEQ multiplex PCR, while TCRdb's copy carries only in-frame clones and drops some. The sample lists tens of thousands of clones, 95% to 98% occurring once. Sequenced input: T cells isolated from PBMCs. These receptors were obtained from a human donor in good health.

The chain uses TRBV13 and TRBJ2-5; 8 bases map to TRBD1. Trimming at V came to 1 base and at J to 6 bases, leaving 7 bases not matched to a gene. The CDR3 covers 15 residues. CDR1 PRHDT and CDR2 FYEKMQ come from the germline V gene (reference sequence). CDR3 bases: TGTGCCAGCAGCTTAGATGGTCAGGGGGCCCAGACCCAGTACTTC. Its translation: CASSLDGQGAQTQYF.

This clone is a singleton in its sample. The chain recombines TRBV5-1 with TRBJ2-2; 7 nucleotides line up with TRBD1. CDR1 SGHRS and CDR2 YFSETQ come from the germline V gene. The CDR3 has 16 amino acids. Germline trimming cut 6 bases from V and 3 bases from J; bases unmatched to any gene: 11. The CDR3 DNA follows: TGCGCCAGCACAAATTACCGGGACAGATACACCGGGGAGCTGTTTTTT. It translates to CASTNYRDRYTGELFF.

This chain connects TRBV7-2 to TRBJ2-2; 11 nucleotides match TRBD2. The CDR3 length is 17 residues. V shed 1 base and J 6 bases; nucleotides not matched to a gene: 7. The germline CDR1 and CDR2 sequences are SGHTA and FQGNSA. CDR3 in amino acids: CASSLELAGASAGELFF. In nucleotides, the CDR3 is TGTGCCAGCAGCTTAGAACTAGCGGGAGCAAGCGCCGGGGAGCTGTTTTTT.

The genes are TRBV6-5 and TRBJ2-7; TRBD1 agrees at 9 bases. Germline-derived CDR1 and CDR2 are MNHEY and SVGAGI. The CDR3 sequence is 15 residues long. With 5 bases clipped from V and 3 bases from J, the junction kept 8 bases outside the gene matches. CDR3 bases: TGTGCCAGCAGTGGGCCGGGACAGGGAAGCTACGAGCAGTACTTC. Translation: CASSGPGQGSYEQYF.

CDR3 protein: CSATFTYEQYF. In nucleotides, the CDR3 is TGCAGTGCTACCTTTACCTACGAGCAGTACTTC. The chain recombines TRBV20-1 with TRBJ2-7; D ambiguous. Trimming stripped 4 bases from V and 2 bases from J, with 6 bases between. The germline CDR1 and CDR2 sequences are DFQATT and SNEGSKA (reference sequence). The CDR3 spans 11 residues.

The gene calls are TRBV6-5 and TRBJ2-1; a possible D gene is TRBD2 (6 bases). The CDR3 loop spans 15 amino acids. Trimming took off 8 bases at V and 7 bases at J, with 21 bases between the two ends. Germline-derived CDR1 and CDR2 are MNHEY and SVGAGI. The CDR3 loop reads CASGYGTPLGNEQFF. CDR3 coding DNA: TGTGCCAGCGGATACGGGACTCCTTTAGGGAATGAGCAGTTCTTC.

This chain uses TRBV5-1 with TRBJ2-1; TRBD2 aligns across 11 bases. The germline V gene has CDR1 SGHRS and CDR2 YFSETQ. The CDR3 is 17 amino acids. V lost 0 bases to trimming and J lost 5 bases; unmatched junction nucleotides: 7. CDR3 loop: CASSLVLSGRGNNEQFF. CDR3 nucleotides: TGCGCCAGCAGCTTGGTCCTTAGCGGGAGGGGGAACAATGAGCAGTTCTTC. Complete variable domain (other parts from reference TRBV5-1 and TRBJ2-1): KAGVTQTPRYLIKTRGQQVTLSCSPISGHRSVSWYQQTPGQGLQFLFEYFSETQRNKGNFPGRFSGRQFSNSRSEMNVSTLELGDSALYLCASSLVLSGRGNNEQFFGPGTRLTVL.

J is TRBJ2-5 and V is TRBV6-5; D possibly corresponds to TRBD1 (6 bases). Trimming stripped 5 bases from V and 3 bases from J, with 16 bases between. CDR3 size: 15 residues. Per the germline V gene, CDR1 is MNHEY and CDR2 is SVGAGI. CDR3 in DNA: TGTGCCAGCAGTGGTACAGGGTGGGGGAAAGAGACCCAGTACTTC. Protein sequence: CASSGTGWGKETQYF.

The chain couples TRBV4-3 to TRBJ1-4, with TRBD1 matching over 9 bases. Looked up from germline, CDR1 is LGHNA and CDR2 is YSLEER. The CDR3 runs to 14 residues. J lost 6 bases, V lost 4 bases, and 3 bases had no gene match. The CDR3 DNA follows: TGCGCCAGCAGCCTGGGACAGGGACATGAAAAACTGTTTTTT. Encoded protein: CASSLGQGHEKLFF.

This clone was seen a single time. J is TRBJ1-2 and V is TRBV7-9; no clear D. The CDR3 is made up of 14 amino acids. Trimming shortened V by 1 base and J by 3 bases, and 9 bases separated the two germline ends. Germline V CDR1 and CDR2: SEHNR, FQNEAQ (reference sequence). The DNA for the CDR3 is TGTGCCAGCAGCTTAGGAGTACCTTACTATGGCTACACCTTC. Amino acid sequence: CASSLGVPYYGYTF.

V usage is TRBV4-1 and J usage is TRBJ1-2, with 10 bases lining up with TRBD1. The CDR3 extends over 17 amino acids. After removal of 2 bases from V and 4 bases from J, the junction contained 10 bases not matched to a gene. Germline V gene lookup returns CDR1 MGHRA and CDR2 YSYEKL. The CDR3: CASSQRPLGQGGYGYTF. The CDR3 bases are TGCGCCAGCAGCCAACGACCACTTGGACAGGGGGGCTATGGCTACACCTTC.

The V call is TRBV29-1, the J call TRBJ2-3, with D maybe TRBD2 (5 bases). Germline V gene data show CDR1 as SQVTM and CDR2 as ANQGSEA. CDR3 length equals 15 residues. V lost 5 bases, J lost 6 bases, and 21 bases lay in between. The DNA of the CDR3 is TGCAGCGTTTCAAACGGGGAAGAACCCCACGATACGCAGTATTTT. Amino acids: CSVSNGEEPHDTQYF.

V usage is TRBV6-1 and J usage is TRBJ2-7, with D uncertain. V was cut by 0 bases and J by 6 bases, with 6 bases left in between. The germline CDR1 and CDR2 sequences are MNHNS and SASEGT. The CDR3 has 12 residues. CDR3 protein: CASSEAELEQYF. The CDR3 DNA reads as TGTGCCAGCAGTGAAGCGGAGCTCGAGCAGTACTTC.

V is TRBV19 and J is TRBJ2-2; D perhaps matches TRBD1 (6 bases). Germline CDR1 reads LNHDA; CDR2 reads SQIVND (reference sequence). The CDR3 loop spans 13 amino acids. V lost 6 bases to trimming and J lost 3 bases, with 8 bases between them. DNA for the CDR3: TGTGCCAGTAGGGACAGATACACCGGGGAGCTGTTTTTT. This gives the protein CASRDRYTGELFF.

The chain carries TRBV5-1 and TRBJ2-7; the D gene is possibly TRBD2 (5 bases). Looked up from germline, CDR1 is SGHRS and CDR2 is YFSETQ. V shed 2 bases and J shed 7 bases, with 10 bases lying between them. The CDR3 consists of 12 residues. As DNA, the CDR3 is TGCGCCAGCAGCTTCCGAGGGAGTGAGCAGTACTTC. Amino acids: CASSFRGSEQYF.

This clone is a singleton in its sample. V gene TRBV6-5 combines with J gene TRBJ1-5; a weak D match, TRBD1 (6 bases). Germline V gives CDR1 MNHEY, CDR2 SVGAGI. V was trimmed by 6 bases and J by 2 bases, leaving 14 bases between them. CDR3 size: 15 residues. The CDR3 loop reads CASSPRGVGNQPQHF. CDR3 DNA: TGTGCCAGCAGCCCCAGGGGCGTGGGCAATCAGCCCCAGCATTTT.

The chain has TRBV4-3 and TRBJ2-5; the match to TRBD2 covers 8 bases. V trimming: 0 bases; J trimming: 4 bases; junction bases outside the gene matches: 13. The germline V gene has CDR1 LGHNA and CDR2 YSLEER. The CDR3 contains 18 residues. CDR3: CASSQDGDLREGLETQYF. The CDR3 bases are TGCGCCAGCAGCCAAGATGGGGATTTACGGGAGGGTCTAGAGACCCAGTACTTC.

The chain uses TRBV27 and TRBJ1-2; D gene unclear. The V and J ends lost 6 bases and 0 bases respectively, with 8 bases between them. The CDR3 loop spans 13 amino acids. Germline V lookup: CDR1 MNHEY, CDR2 SMNVEV (reference sequence). CDR3 sequence: CASSFGANYGYTF. Here the CDR3 DNA reads TGTGCCAGCAGCTTCGGGGCTAACTATGGCTACACCTTC.

The gene calls are TRBV29-1 and TRBJ1-1, with D possibly TRBD1 on 5 matching bases. This CDR3 region has 13 residues. Looked up from germline, CDR1 is SQVTM and CDR2 is ANQGSEA. Trimming shortened V by 7 bases and J by 3 bases, and 15 bases separated the two germline ends. The CDR3 region is CSAQVEGDTEAFF. CDR3 nucleotide sequence: TGCAGCGCCCAGGTAGAAGGGGACACTGAAGCTTTCTTT. Together with reference TRBV29-1 and TRBJ1-1, the CDR3 gives the full variable domain: SAVISQKPSRDICQRGTSLTIQCQVDSQVTMMFWYRQQPGQSLTLIATANQGSEATYESGFVIDKFPISRPNLTFSTLTVSNMSPEDSSIYLCSAQVEGDTEAFFGQGTRLTVV.

V usage is TRBV7-9 and J usage is TRBJ1-2, with D unclear. The CDR3 runs 13 residues. Germline V lookup: CDR1 SEHNR, CDR2 FQNEAQ (reference sequence). Trimming took 1 base from V and 4 from J, leaving 7 bases between them. The CDR3 coding sequence is TGTGCCAGCAGCTTAGAGCGCAGCTATGGCTACACCTTC. Protein sequence: CASSLERSYGYTF.

This clone appeared a single time. CDR3 loop: CASSQDPRPNTEAFF. The CDR3 nucleotides read TGCGCCAGCAGCCAAGATCCGCGGCCCAACACTGAAGCTTTCTTT. The chain combines TRBV4-3 with TRBJ1-1; D is uncertain. The germline gives CDR1 LGHNA, CDR2 YSLEER. This CDR3 contains 15 residues. Trimming took 0 bases from V and 2 from J, leaving 10 bases between them.

The CDR3 region is CASSPGVAASLDGQYF. The CDR3 DNA reads TGTGCCAGCAGTCCCGGTGTGGCGGCGTCGTTAGACGGGCAGTACTTC. This chain links TRBV13 with TRBJ2-7; no clear D gene. There are 16 residues in the CDR3. V lost 6 bases to trimming and J lost 9 bases, with 27 bases between them. Germline loops: CDR1 PRHDT, CDR2 FYEKMQ (reference sequence). The full variable domain, with the rest looked up from reference TRBV13 and TRBJ2-7, is AAGVIQSPRHLIKEKRETATLKCYPIPRHDTVYWYQQGPGQDPQFLISFYEKMQSDKGSIPDRFSAQQFSDYHSELNMSSLELGDSALYFCASSPGVAASLDGQYFGPGTRLTVT.

This rearrangement joins TRBV6-6 to TRBJ2-3; 8 nucleotides align to TRBD2. The CDR3 totals 12 residues. Germline lookup yields CDR1 MNHNY and CDR2 SVGAGI (reference sequence). The J segment lost 3 bases and the V segment lost 11 bases, leaving 4 bases of the junction unmatched. CDR3 sequence reads: CAHGGVTDTQYF. The CDR3 nucleotides read TGTGCCCACGGGGGGGTTACAGATACGCAGTATTTT.

V is TRBV10-3 and J is TRBJ1-3, with a weak D call TRBD1 (6 bases). The CDR3 is 15 residues long. Germline values: CDR1 ENHRY, CDR2 SYGVKD. V was shortened by 6 bases and J by 0 bases, with 12 bases between the two germline ends. In nucleotides, the CDR3 is TGTGCCATCAGGGATACAGGGTACTCTGGAAACACCATATATTTT. This translates into CAIRDTGYSGNTIYF.